This T cell receptor (beta chain) came from a study of CD8 T cells in Susac syndrome. The CDR3 is 12 residues long. From germline, CDR1 is SQVTM and CDR2 ANQGSEA. Unmatched junction bases numbered 3, after V lost 2 bases and J lost 9 bases. Reverse transcription used roughly 0.5 to 1 ug RNA and random hexamers. The method of amplification for TCR beta CDR3 was immunoSEQ multiplex PCR, covering 54 Vbeta and 13 Jbeta. TCRdb re-called the immunoSEQ multiplex PCR reads through MiXCR, storing one row per CDR3 protein. In the table there are some 140,000 distinct CDR3 sequences, around nine tenths of which are singletons. Sequencing targeted TCR beta in blood CD8+ and CD4+ T cells. While CD8+ and CD4+ T cells were isolated negatively, TEMRA cells were enriched by FACS.

The V gene is TRBV29-1, the J gene TRBJ2-1; 8 nucleotides align to TRBD1. This receptor was obtained from a human donor with multiple sclerosis. The sequenced sample consisted of CD8+ T cells from PBMCs. The CDR3 region has the DNA TGCAGCGTTGAACAGGGGGCAGGTGAGCAGTTCTTC. Encoded protein: CSVEQGAGEQFF.